This TCR beta chain emerged from a study of T cell responses to AZD1222 COVID-19 vaccine. Clones were sequenced by immunoSEQ multiplex PCR, and TCRdb holds only the in-frame ones, with some missing. The sample shows 140,000 or so clones, around 84% of them seen only once. From germline, CDR1 is MRHNA and CDR2 SNTAGT. This CDR3 has 15 residues. V was shortened by 6 bases and J by 0 bases, with 12 bases between the two germline ends. Regarding this clone: Its antigen is unknown.

Study results and limitations: The donor group comprised mostly white British people and more females; the analysis possibly underestimated clonal diversity.

The specimen was peripheral blood, collected 28 days after the second AZD1222 dose. The chain links TRBV6-4 to TRBJ1-5; weak D call: TRBD1 (6 bases). The TCR was taken from an adult who received the AZD1222 COVID-19 vaccine. The DNA of the CDR3 is TGTGCCAGCAGGGGGGACACCCATAGCAATCAGCCCCAGCATTTT. It specifies CASRGDTHSNQPQHF.